The 30 T cell receptor beta chains given below trace back to one sample, sequenced in a study of identical twins. From the 5' RACE reads, TCRdb called clonotypes with MiXCR, one entry per CDR3 protein. Seen here are about 490,000 distinct CDR3 sequences, roughly 15% observed once, and the top ten hold around 0.48%. The same sample was also studied in work on yellow fever vaccine responses in identical twins.

Material for sequencing was CD4+ T cells sorted from blood. The receptor set was obtained from a woman under 30 in good health.

In this sample, this clonotype turned up a few times. The rearrangement links TRBV5-1 to TRBJ1-1; 10 bases agree with TRBD1. The CDR3 is 14 residues long. V was pared by 0 bases and J by 7 bases, with 3 bases of the junction left unmatched. Germline CDR1 reads SGHRS; CDR2 reads YFSETQ. CDR3: CASSLVGQGDEAFF. Here the CDR3 DNA reads TGCGCCAGCAGCTTGGTAGGACAGGGGGATGAAGCTTTCTTT.

This clonotype was observed a few times. The gene calls are TRBV4-1 and TRBJ2-7; 9 nucleotides match TRBD1. This CDR3 region has 12 residues. Germline V lookup: CDR1 MGHRA, CDR2 YSYEKL. Trimming removed 9 bases from V and 3 bases from J; junction bases left unmatched: 3. The CDR3 coding sequence is TGCGCCAGACAGGGGGCCTTCTACGAGCAGTACGTC. Translating it yields CARQGAFYEQYV.

The V call is TRBV5-6, the J call TRBJ1-1; D ambiguous. The CDR3 is 16 amino acids. V lost 1 base, J lost 3 bases, and 16 bases lay in between. The germline CDR1 and CDR2 sequences are SGHDT and YYEEEE. The CDR3: CASSLLRPYGDTEAFF. The CDR3 DNA follows: TGTGCCAGCAGCTTGCTGAGACCCTACGGGGACACTGAAGCTTTCTTT.

The chain is built from TRBV12-3 or TRBV12-4 and TRBJ2-3; D uncertain. The CDR3 runs 13 residues. V lost 5 bases to trimming and J lost 6 bases, with 12 bases between them. Written as DNA, the CDR3 is TGTGCCAGCAGTCCCGCAAGAAGGGATACGCAGTATTTT. As protein: CASSPARRDTQYF.

This sequence joins TRBV20-1 and TRBJ2-1; 9 bases agree with TRBD1. The CDR3 runs to 12 residues. The germline CDR1 and CDR2 sequences are DFQATT and SNEGSKA (reference sequence). Trimming at V came to 6 bases and at J to 8 bases, leaving 5 bases not matched to a gene. The CDR3 region is CSADRGFDEQFF. The CDR3 DNA sequence: TGCAGTGCGGACAGGGGTTTCGATGAGCAGTTCTTC.

The chain recombines TRBV6-1 with TRBJ2-7, with 8 bases aligning to TRBD2. This CDR3 is built from 15 residues. Germline V gene sequence: CDR1 MNHNS, CDR2 SASEGT. Losses at the gene ends were 10 bases for V and 3 bases for J; bases not matched to a gene: 14. The CDR3 DNA follows: TGTGCCATAAAGAGGGGGAGTAGCGGGATCTACGAGCAGTACTTC. It codes for CAIKRGSSGIYEQYF.

This clonotype was detected only a few times. CDR3 loop: CASSRGAKGDSPLHF. The CDR3 nucleotides are TGTGCCAGCAGCAGGGGGGCCAAGGGAGATTCACCCCTCCACTTT. J is TRBJ1-6 and V is TRBV12-3 or TRBV12-4, with TRBD1 matching 7 bases. The CDR3 length is 15 residues. V was pared by 6 bases and J by 8 bases, with 10 bases of the junction left unmatched.

This clonotype appeared a few times. The chain joins TRBV7-9 to TRBJ2-7, with D uncertain. The CDR3 covers 13 residues. Per the germline V gene, CDR1 is SEHNR and CDR2 is FQNEAQ (reference sequence). The ends were cut back, 2 bases at V and 5 bases at J, with 10 bases in the middle. The CDR3 DNA reads as TGTGCCAGCAGCTTATCCTATGAGGACGAGCAGTACTTC. Its translation: CASSLSYEDEQYF.

This sequence joins TRBV19 and TRBJ1-1; D may be TRBD1 (6 bases). From germline, CDR1 is LNHDA and CDR2 SQIVND (reference sequence). This CDR3 has 14 amino acids. Trimming removed 6 bases from V and 1 base from J, with 12 bases in between. The DNA for the CDR3 is TGTGCCAGTAGGCCAGGGACAAAGAACACTGAAGCTTTCTTT. Translating gives CASRPGTKNTEAFF.

This rearrangement joins TRBV3-1 to TRBJ1-1; D call uncertain. The length of the CDR3 is 11 residues. V was trimmed by 3 bases and J by 11 bases, leaving 10 bases between them. Germline CDR1 is LGHDT and CDR2 is YNNKEL (reference sequence). This CDR3 is CASSQDWQAFF. The DNA for the CDR3 is TGTGCCAGCAGCCAGGACTGGCAGGCTTTCTTT.

This clonotype was observed a handful of times. This chain links TRBV6-5 with TRBJ2-7, with D possibly TRBD1 on 5 matching bases. V lost 5 bases and J lost 2, with 13 bases in between. This CDR3 contains 14 residues. CDR1 MNHEY and CDR2 SVGAGI come from the germline V gene. The CDR3 DNA is TGTGCCAGCAGTCTACAGGCGTATACCTACGAGCAGTACTTC. It encodes CASSLQAYTYEQYF.

V gene TRBV11-2 combines with J gene TRBJ2-3, with 9 positions matching TRBD2. Germline-derived CDR1 and CDR2 are SGHAT and FQNNGV. Trimming took 4 bases from V and 6 from J; bases not matched to a gene: 5. This CDR3 comprises 14 residues. The CDR3 DNA sequence: TGTGCCAGCAGCTCCGGGACTAGCTACGATACGCAGTATTTT. Translated, it gives CASSSGTSYDTQYF.

The chain couples TRBV7-3 to TRBJ2-1; 8 bases match TRBD1. The CDR3 is 15 amino acids. V lost 2 bases and J lost 2; bases outside the gene matches: 2. Germline values: CDR1 SGHTA, CDR2 FQGTGA. The CDR3 DNA reads TGTGCCAGCAGCTTATCGGGACAGGCCTACAATGAGCAGTTCTTC. The encoded protein is CASSLSGQAYNEQFF.

The chain employs TRBV28 and TRBJ2-3, with 12 nucleotides matching TRBD2. Germline V gene lookup returns CDR1 MDHEN and CDR2 SYDVKM. This CDR3 comprises 16 residues. The ends lost 7 bases at V and 3 bases at J; junction bases unmatched: 8. The CDR3 loop is CASTLAGGRLTDTQYF. DNA of the CDR3: TGTGCCAGCACCCTAGCGGGGGGGCGATTGACAGATACGCAGTATTTT. Full variable domain (outside the CDR3, taken from reference TRBV28 and TRBJ2-3): DVKVTQSSRYLVKRTGEKVFLECVQDMDHENMFWYRQDPGLGLRLIYFSYDVKMKEKGDIPEGYSVSREKKERFSLILESASTNQTSMYLCASTLAGGRLTDTQYFGPGTRLTVL.

V gene TRBV5-1 combines with J gene TRBJ2-3; TRBD1 aligns across 7 bases. Germline V lookup: CDR1 SGHRS, CDR2 YFSETQ. V trimming: 3 bases; J trimming: 6 bases; junction bases outside the gene matches: 4. CDR3 length: 13 residues. The CDR3 region has the DNA TGCGCCAGCAGCTCAACAGGGGTCGATACGCAGTATTTT. It translates to CASSSTGVDTQYF.

The chain carries TRBV7-7 and TRBJ2-3; no reliable D call. This CDR3 region has 14 residues. Per germline, CDR1 SSHAT and CDR2 FNYEAQ (reference sequence). Trimming took off 2 bases at V and 0 bases at J, with 6 bases between the two ends. The CDR3 DNA is TGTGCCAGCAGCTTATCAGCTAGCACAGATACGCAGTATTTT. Protein sequence: CASSLSASTDTQYF.

V usage is TRBV6-5 and J usage is TRBJ2-2; maybe TRBD1 (5 bases). The length of the CDR3 is 15 residues. The V gene's germline CDR1 is MNHEY and CDR2 SVGAGI. V lost 0 bases and J 5 bases, leaving 10 bases between the germline ends. Here the CDR3 DNA reads TGTGCCAGCAGTTACTCAGCAGGGTGGACCGGGGAGCTGTTTTTT. This encodes CASSYSAGWTGELFF.

This clonotype was seen more than once but under ten times. The CDR3 DNA reads as TGCAGCGCCGGGGTGGTGGACACTGAAGCTTTCTTT. This codes for CSAGVVDTEAFF. The chain employs TRBV29-1 and TRBJ1-1, with D unclear. The V gene lost 7 bases and the J gene lost 3 bases, with 12 bases spanning the gap. This CDR3 spans 12 amino acids. In germline, CDR1 is SQVTM, CDR2 ANQGSEA.

The genes are TRBV28 and TRBJ1-2; D is uncertain. The CDR3 has 12 amino acids. V dropped 2 bases and J dropped 8 bases, with 9 bases sitting between them. Germline lookup yields CDR1 MDHEN and CDR2 SYDVKM. The CDR3 sequence: CASSLRATGYTF. In nucleotides, the CDR3 is TGTGCCAGCAGTTTACGGGCTACAGGCTACACCTTC.

In this sample, this clonotype turned up a few times. The rearrangement uses TRBV28 and TRBJ1-6; D not certain. V was trimmed by 5 bases and J by 2 bases, leaving 10 bases between them. Germline values: CDR1 MDHEN, CDR2 SYDVKM. This CDR3 contains 15 residues. CDR3 sequence reads: CASSPTIAYNSPLHF. The CDR3 region has the DNA TGTGCCAGCAGTCCCACCATCGCCTATAATTCACCCCTCCACTTT.

The chain joins TRBV5-6 to TRBJ1-2; 7 bases match TRBD1. The CDR3 loop spans 14 amino acids. With 1 base clipped from V and 7 bases from J, the junction kept 7 bases outside the gene matches. The germline CDR1 and CDR2 sequences are SGHDT and YYEEEE. In DNA, the CDR3 is TGTGCCAGCAGCTTGCAACAGGGGCTGGGTGGCTACACCTTC. Translation: CASSLQQGLGGYTF.

In its sample, this clonotype was seen a few times. The chain couples TRBV19 to TRBJ2-6, with unresolved D. The length of the CDR3 is 15 residues. CDR1 and CDR2 from the germline V gene are LNHDA and SQIVND (reference sequence). V lost 3 bases and J 0 bases, leaving 6 bases between the germline ends. CDR3 residues: CASSMPGSGANVLTF. The CDR3 DNA reads TGTGCCAGTAGTATGCCCGGCTCTGGGGCCAACGTCCTGACTTTC.

This clonotype was counted only a few times. This chain connects TRBV7-2 to TRBJ2-5; 9 bases agree with TRBD1. The V gene end was trimmed by 5 bases and the J gene end by 6 bases; junction bases not matched to a gene: 10. The length of the CDR3 is 15 residues. Germline lookup yields CDR1 SGHTA and CDR2 FQGNSA. CDR3 amino acids: CASSKQGADQKTQYF. The CDR3 bases are TGTGCCAGCAGCAAACAGGGGGCGGATCAAAAGACCCAGTACTTC.

The chain carries TRBV10-2 and TRBJ1-6; no clear D. This CDR3 region has 13 residues. Trimming took 7 bases from V and 6 from J, leaving 10 bases between them. The germline V gene has CDR1 WSHSY and CDR2 SAAADI. The chain's CDR3 is CASTTGRNSPLHF. Here the CDR3 DNA reads TGCGCCAGCACCACCGGGCGTAATTCACCCCTCCACTTT.

This clonotype showed up many times. The chain has TRBV25-1 and TRBJ2-5; 12 nucleotides match TRBD2. CDR1 is MGHDK, CDR2 SYGVNS, per germline. The CDR3 is 15 residues long. V lost 3 bases and J lost 3; bases outside the gene matches: 2. In nucleotides, the CDR3 is TGTGCCAGCAGTGATCGGACTAGCGGGAAAGAGACCCAGTACTTC. This sequence encodes CASSDRTSGKETQYF.

This clonotype came up a few times. The chain recombines TRBV3-1 with TRBJ1-3; D remains ambiguous. The CDR3 is 12 residues long. The germline V and J ends were trimmed by 1 base and 8 bases, with 6 bases remaining between them. The germline CDR1 and CDR2 sequences are LGHDT and YNNKEL (reference sequence). Here the CDR3 reads CASSQVVHTIYF. CDR3 bases: TGTGCCAGCAGCCAAGTCGTCCACACCATATATTTT.

This clonotype showed up just a few times. The rearrangement uses TRBV21-1 and TRBJ2-7; no check of the table's D call, TRBD1, against the DNA was made. TRBV21-1 is a recognized pseudogene. The CDR3 totals 15 residues. CDR3 DNA: TGTGCCAGCAGCAAAGATCGGGACAAGCCCTACGAGCAGTACTTC. Translating it yields CASSKDRDKPYEQYF.

The chain links TRBV6-1 to TRBJ1-1; D remains ambiguous. The germline gives CDR1 MNHNS, CDR2 SASEGT. With 2 bases removed from V and 0 bases from J, the gap between germline ends came to 10 bases. This CDR3 contains 15 residues. The CDR3 loop is CASSEQEQMNTEAFF. The CDR3 DNA is TGTGCCAGCAGTGAACAAGAACAGATGAACACTGAAGCTTTCTTT.

The chain uses TRBV7-9 and TRBJ1-4; D is undetermined. This CDR3 has 13 amino acids. V lost 0 bases and J 5 bases, leaving 4 bases between the germline ends. Germline assignment: CDR1 SEHNR and CDR2 FQNEAQ (reference sequence). Here the CDR3 DNA reads TGTGCCAGCAGCTTAGCCGTAAATGAAAAACTGTTTTTT. This encodes CASSLAVNEKLFF.

The rearrangement links TRBV11-1 to TRBJ2-5; a weak D match, TRBD1 (6 bases). Germline V gives CDR1 SGHAT, CDR2 FQDESV (reference sequence). This CDR3 region has 14 residues. V dropped 3 bases and J dropped 5 bases, with 13 bases sitting between them. CDR3 region: CASSFQGLVETQYF. CDR3 in DNA: TGTGCCAGCAGCTTCCAGGGGTTGGTGGAGACCCAGTACTTC.